This TCR beta chain was found in a study of Graves' ophthalmopathy and Graves' hyperthyroidism. Looking at the study overall: If no ophthalmopathy appeared within 18 months of follow-up, hyperthyroidism was termed stable. Overall study results and limits: Most thyroid clonotypes expanded beyond 0.001 frequency were also found in blood. Discrimination between ophthalmopathy and stable hyperthyroidism by a 13-signature model showed approximately 89% sensitivity and roughly 80% specificity.

Amplification of the TCR beta CDR3 regions used RNA transcripts (as template). A first-round RT-PCR used HTBI primers, followed by a second-round multiplex PCR. TCRdb ran MiXCR on the multiplex PCR reads and lists one entry per CDR3 protein. The profile shows around 1.1 million distinct CDR3 sequences, around a third of them singletons. Details on this clonotype: The antigen remains unidentified.

This CDR3 is 16 amino acids long. Germline V gene lookup returns CDR1 SEHNR and CDR2 FQNEAQ (reference sequence). V was clipped by 8 bases and J by 1 base; unmatched bases: 11. Other autoimmune diseases, uncontrolled infections, pregnancy or lactation ruled patients out of participation. The rearrangement uses TRBV7-9 and TRBJ2-3; 8 bases agree with TRBD1. The clonotype comes from an adult man with Graves' hyperthyroidism. The source material was peripheral blood or thyroid tissue (not recorded which). CDR3 nucleotide sequence: TGTGCCAGCCCCACGTCCCCGGGACAGGGCACAGATACGCAGTATTTT. Its protein is CASPTSPGQGTDTQYF.